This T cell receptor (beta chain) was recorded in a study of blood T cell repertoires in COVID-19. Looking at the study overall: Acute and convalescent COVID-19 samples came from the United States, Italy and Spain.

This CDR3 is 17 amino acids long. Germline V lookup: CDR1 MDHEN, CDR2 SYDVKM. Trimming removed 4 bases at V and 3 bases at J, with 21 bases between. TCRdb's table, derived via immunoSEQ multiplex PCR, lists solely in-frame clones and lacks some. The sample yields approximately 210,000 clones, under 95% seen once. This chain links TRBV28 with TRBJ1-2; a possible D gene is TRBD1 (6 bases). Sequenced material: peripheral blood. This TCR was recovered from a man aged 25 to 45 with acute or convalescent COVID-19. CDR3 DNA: TGTGCCAGCAGTTGGGACCGACAGGCCGGAGAGGACTATGGCTACACCTTC. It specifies CASSWDRQAGEDYGYTF.